The entry below gives a single T cell receptor beta chain sequence along with its context. There are 14 residues in the CDR3. Germline-derived CDR1 and CDR2 are MNHEY and SMNVEV (reference sequence). J gave up 2 bases and V 7 bases, and 5 bases lay outside the gene matches. The record originates from a study of cytomegalovirus exposure and HLA in healthy donors. Amplification used 60 Vbeta primers and 13 Jbeta primers. TCRdb's table, derived via immunoSEQ multiplex PCR, lists solely in-frame clones and lacks some. The table records under 200,000 clones, approximately 80% of them present only once. The specimen was PBMCs. This sequence originates from a woman between 18 and 30 years old in good health and CMV-seropositive. The chain uses TRBV27 and TRBJ1-3; 7 positions agree with TRBD1. The CDR3 region has the DNA TGTGCCAGCAAAACCACAGGGGCTGGAAACACCATATATTTT. It is translated as CASKTTGAGNTIYF.